A single sample is the source of the 25 T cell receptor beta chains below, sequenced in a study of early T cells in non-severe SARS-CoV-2 infection. Each CDR3 protein is one row after TCRdb ran MiXCR on the 5' RACE reads. The table has about 110,000 distinct CDR3 sequences, around 12% seen once. The sample here was whole blood, taken at baseline. Source of these receptors: an adult who was a healthcare worker with PCR-confirmed SARS-CoV-2 infection or an uninfected control (not recorded which).

In regard to this clonotype: The conserved phenylalanine or tryptophan normally closing the CDR3 is absent here, so this likely arose from a read error. The J gene is TRBJ2-5, the V gene TRBV6-6; D not resolved. The CDR3 runs 13 residues. Per germline, CDR1 MNHNY and CDR2 SVGAGI (reference sequence). The V end was cut by 2 bases, the J end by 5 bases, with 9 bases between. CDR3 region: CASSYRPQETQYY. CDR3 DNA sequence: TGTGCCAGCAGTTACCGTCCGCAGGAGACCCAGTACTAC.

This clonotype was detected ten times or more. The chain combines TRBV27 with TRBJ1-1, with 8 bases aligning to TRBD1. This CDR3 is built from 13 residues. Germline trimming cut 5 bases from V and 4 bases from J; bases unmatched to any gene: 3. The germline CDR1 and CDR2 sequences are MNHEY and SMNVEV (reference sequence). DNA of the CDR3: TGTGCCAGCAGTCTTACAGGGGGCACTGAAGCTTTCTTT. As protein: CASSLTGGTEAFF.

This clonotype was detected only a few times. V and J are TRBV28 and TRBJ1-1; perhaps TRBD1 as D (6 bases). Germline CDR1 MDHEN, CDR2 SYDVKM. CDR3 length equals 13 residues. V lost 9 bases, J lost 1 base, and 12 bases lay in between. The CDR3 DNA is TGTGCCAGTACAGGGTCACCGAACACTGAAGCTTTCTTT. Translated: CASTGSPNTEAFF.

This clonotype was seen a few times. The V gene is TRBV2, the J gene TRBJ2-5; D not resolved. V was clipped by 9 bases and J by 5 bases, with 16 bases between them. Germline V gene sequence: CDR1 SNHLY, CDR2 FYNNEI. The CDR3 loop spans 13 amino acids. The CDR3 DNA follows: TGTGCCAGATCTCGGGCTTCTTCGGAGACCCAGTACTTC. Translation: CARSRASSETQYF.

This clonotype was counted only a few times. V and J are TRBV11-2 and TRBJ2-5, with a tentative D call TRBD1 (5 bases). V was trimmed by 5 bases and J by 4 bases, leaving 11 bases between them. Germline V CDR1 and CDR2: SGHAT, FQNNGV. This CDR3 comprises 13 residues. CDR3 in DNA: TGTGCCAGCAGCCCGGCTAGGGGAGAGACCCAGTACTTC. Its protein product is CASSPARGETQYF.

This clonotype was seen a handful of times. This chain joins TRBV29-1 and TRBJ1-1; D gene ambiguous. The CDR3 is 13 residues long. Germline lookup yields CDR1 SQVTM and CDR2 ANQGSEA. Trimming cost V 5 bases and J 5 bases, with 15 bases left between them. The CDR3 DNA reads as TGCAGCGTTACGGGCCGGGGAATAACTGAAGCTTTCTTT. This translates into CSVTGRGITEAFF. Based on the CDR3 plus reference TRBV29-1 and TRBJ1-1, the full variable domain is SAVISQKPSRDICQRGTSLTIQCQVDSQVTMMFWYRQQPGQSLTLIATANQGSEATYESGFVIDKFPISRPNLTFSTLTVSNMSPEDSSIYLCSVTGRGITEAFFGQGTRLTVV.

This clonotype showed up many times. The rearrangement uses TRBV4-1 and TRBJ2-1; TRBD2 agrees at 14 bases. Germline V gives CDR1 MGHRA, CDR2 YSYEKL. The V segment lost 3 bases and the J segment 6 bases; nucleotides outside the gene matches: 1. This CDR3 comprises 15 residues. CDR3 protein: CASSHGTSGSNEQFF. The CDR3, as DNA: TGCGCCAGCAGCCACGGGACTAGCGGGAGCAATGAGCAGTTCTTC.

This clonotype has only a few counts. This chain uses TRBV18 with TRBJ2-1; possible D gene TRBD1, 6 bases. Trimming shortened V by 3 bases and J by 1 base, and 13 bases separated the two germline ends. Germline values: CDR1 KGHSH, CDR2 LQKENI. CDR3 length equals 16 residues. DNA for the CDR3: TGTGCCAGCTCACCTGGACAGAGGTCTTCCTACAATGAGCAGTTCTTC. It translates to CASSPGQRSSYNEQFF.

Written as DNA, the CDR3 is TGCAGCGTTGACGTGCCGAGGGCCGAGCAGTACTTC. Translating gives CSVDVPRAEQYF. The J gene is TRBJ2-7, the V gene TRBV29-1; perhaps TRBD2 as D (5 bases). This CDR3 has 12 residues. The V end lost 3 bases, the J end lost 6 bases, and 12 bases lay between the germline ends. Germline V gene sequence: CDR1 SQVTM, CDR2 ANQGSEA.

This clonotype appeared many times. This chain uses TRBV14 with TRBJ1-2; the D gene is possibly TRBD1 (6 bases). Germline V gives CDR1 SGHDN, CDR2 FVKESK. Trimming took 3 bases from V and 11 from J, leaving 16 bases between them. The CDR3 is 13 amino acids. This CDR3 reads CASSHQQQGVYTF. CDR3 coding DNA: TGTGCCAGCAGCCATCAACAACAGGGTGTTTACACCTTC.

This clonotype was detected only a few times. J is TRBJ1-6 and V is TRBV7-3; 10 nucleotides match TRBD1. The junction had 0 bases not matched to a gene; V was cut back by 0 bases and J by 7 bases. The CDR3 covers 15 residues. CDR1 SGHTA and CDR2 FQGTGA come from the germline V gene. This chain's CDR3 is CASSLTGQGNSPLHF. The CDR3 DNA reads as TGTGCCAGCAGCTTAACGGGACAGGGGAATTCACCCCTCCACTTT.

This clonotype was counted a few times. This chain links TRBV28 with TRBJ2-1; TRBD2 might be the D (5 bases). The CDR3 contains 12 residues. CDR1 MDHEN and CDR2 SYDVKM come from the germline V gene. The germline V and J ends were trimmed by 4 bases and 9 bases, with 10 bases remaining between them. As DNA, the CDR3 is TGTGCCAGCAGTTCCGGACTGCCTGAGCAGTTCTTC. This encodes CASSSGLPEQFF. Complete variable domain (other parts from reference TRBV28 and TRBJ2-1): DVKVTQSSRYLVKRTGEKVFLECVQDMDHENMFWYRQDPGLGLRLIYFSYDVKMKEKGDIPEGYSVSREKKERFSLILESASTNQTSMYLCASSSGLPEQFFGPGTRLTVL.

The V and J genes are TRBV6-1 and TRBJ1-1; possibly TRBD1 for D (5 bases). CDR3 length: 15 residues. V lost 7 bases to trimming and J lost 1 base, with 16 bases between them. CDR1 and CDR2 from the germline V gene are MNHNS and SASEGT. The CDR3 reads CASTPQVQANTEAFF. CDR3 in DNA: TGTGCCAGCACCCCACAGGTACAGGCGAACACTGAAGCTTTCTTT.

This clonotype was observed a few times. The V call is TRBV3-1, the J call TRBJ1-1; the D is unclear. Between the trimmed V and J ends, which lost 3 bases and 7 bases, there was a span of 15 bases. The CDR3 spans 14 residues. Germline CDR1 and CDR2: LGHDT and YNNKEL (reference sequence). CDR3 DNA sequence: TGTGCCAGCAGCCATAAACCGATGGGCCGTGAAGCTTTCTTT. This encodes CASSHKPMGREAFF.

This clonotype appeared a few times. CDR3: CASSPKPDRGPNQPQHF. In nucleotides, the CDR3 is TGTGCCAGCAGTCCCAAGCCTGACAGGGGGCCCAATCAGCCCCAGCATTTT. This chain connects TRBV5-5 to TRBJ1-5; 10 nucleotides match TRBD1. The J segment lost 3 bases and the V segment lost 5 bases, leaving 11 bases of the junction unmatched. The CDR3 is 17 residues long. Germline V gene data show CDR1 as SGHKS and CDR2 as YYEKEE (reference sequence).

This clonotype was seen only a few times. The J gene is TRBJ1-1, the V gene TRBV4-1, with D hard to call. Germline loops: CDR1 MGHRA, CDR2 YSYEKL. The CDR3 extends over 14 amino acids. V shed 0 bases and J shed 0 bases, with 5 bases lying between them. The CDR3 DNA reads TGCGCCAGCAGCCAAGAACCCGTGAACACTGAAGCTTTCTTT. This codes for CASSQEPVNTEAFF.

The V call is TRBV20-1, the J call TRBJ2-5; tentatively, D is TRBD1 or TRBD2 (5 bases each). The germline V and J ends were trimmed by 4 bases and 6 bases, with 9 bases remaining between them. There are 11 residues in the CDR3. Germline V gene sequence: CDR1 DFQATT, CDR2 SNEGSKA (reference sequence). The CDR3 DNA sequence: TGCAGTGCTACTGGGGGTCAGACCCAGTACTTC. Residues: CSATGGQTQYF.

There are many counts of this clonotype. The gene calls are TRBV5-1 and TRBJ2-2; possible D gene TRBD2, 5 bases. V dropped 0 bases and J dropped 5 bases, with 8 bases sitting between them. The CDR3 spans 14 residues. CDR1 is SGHRS and CDR2 is YFSETQ in the germline V gene. The CDR3 DNA reads TGCGCCAGCAGCTTGGTACGGGATACCGGGGAGCTGTTTTTT. Amino acid sequence: CASSLVRDTGELFF.

This clonotype was picked up many times. V gene TRBV2 combines with J gene TRBJ1-4; no clear D. The germline V gene has CDR1 SNHLY and CDR2 FYNNEI. The CDR3 length is 14 residues. V was cut by 6 bases and J by 0 bases, with 8 bases left in between. CDR3 sequence: CASSEQATNEKLFF. The CDR3 DNA sequence: TGTGCCAGCAGCGAGCAGGCAACTAATGAAAAACTGTTTTTT.

This clonotype was seen repeatedly, ten times or more. This chain uses TRBV27 with TRBJ1-2; 9 nucleotides agree with TRBD1. Unmatched junction bases numbered 4, after V lost 7 bases and J lost 4 bases. Germline lookup yields CDR1 MNHEY and CDR2 SMNVEV (reference sequence). The length of the CDR3 is 13 residues. The CDR3 spells CASKGQGVYGYTF. CDR3 DNA sequence: TGTGCCAGCAAGGGACAGGGCGTCTATGGCTACACCTTC.

At least ten counts were recorded for this clonotype. The chain employs TRBV27 and TRBJ2-6; 8 bases fit TRBD1. CDR1 MNHEY and CDR2 SMNVEV come from the germline V gene (reference sequence). V lost 2 bases and J lost 0; bases outside the gene matches: 6. The CDR3 covers 18 residues. Here the CDR3 reads CASSLGPGTGSGANVLTF. As DNA, the CDR3 is TGTGCCAGCAGTTTAGGGCCCGGGACAGGCTCTGGGGCCAACGTCCTGACTTTC. The full variable domain, in which reference TRBV27 and TRBJ2-6 provide the parts outside the CDR3, is EAQVTQNPRYLITVTGKKLTVTCSQNMNHEYMSWYRQDPGLGLRQIYYSMNVEVTDKGDVPEGYKVSRKEKRNFPLILESPSPNQTSLYFCASSLGPGTGSGANVLTFGAGSRLTVL.

This clonotype was seen a handful of times. The chain links TRBV2 to TRBJ2-5, with 9 positions matching TRBD1. This CDR3 region has 18 residues. The V segment lost 3 bases and the J segment 4 bases; nucleotides outside the gene matches: 15. Germline CDR1 reads SNHLY; CDR2 reads FYNNEI. The CDR3 nucleotides read TGTGCCAGCAGTGAGAGATCCGGGACAGGGTTTTTGGTAGAGACCCAGTACTTC. This gives the protein CASSERSGTGFLVETQYF.

In its sample, this clonotype was seen a few times. V gene TRBV7-9 combines with J gene TRBJ1-2; 9 bases fit TRBD1. The junction had 3 bases not matched to a gene; V was cut back by 1 base and J by 6 bases. Germline V CDR1 and CDR2: SEHNR, FQNEAQ (reference sequence). The CDR3 has 14 residues. CDR3 amino acids: CASSLEGQGDGYTF. CDR3 bases: TGTGCCAGCAGCTTAGAGGGACAGGGTGATGGCTACACCTTC.

The gene calls are TRBV5-4 and TRBJ2-7; no clear D. The V end lost 1 base, the J end lost 3 bases, and 14 bases lay between the germline ends. Germline V gene data show CDR1 as SGHNT and CDR2 as YYREEE (reference sequence). The CDR3 length is 15 residues. The CDR3 coding sequence is TGTGCCAGCAGCTTGAGCCTTGGCAGAAGCTACGAGCAGTACTTC. It is translated as CASSLSLGRSYEQYF.

This clonotype has at least ten counts. This chain connects TRBV28 to TRBJ1-1, with D possibly matching TRBD1 (6 bases). Germline-derived CDR1 and CDR2 are MDHEN and SYDVKM. Trimming removed 4 bases at V and 1 base at J, with 13 bases between. The CDR3 length is 15 residues. The CDR3 nucleotides are TGTGCCAGCAGTTACCCGGACAGAAAGAACACTGAAGCTTTCTTT. It codes for CASSYPDRKNTEAFF. Together with reference TRBV28 and TRBJ1-1, the CDR3 gives the full variable domain: DVKVTQSSRYLVKRTGEKVFLECVQDMDHENMFWYRQDPGLGLRLIYFSYDVKMKEKGDIPEGYSVSREKKERFSLILESASTNQTSMYLCASSYPDRKNTEAFFGQGTRLTVV.